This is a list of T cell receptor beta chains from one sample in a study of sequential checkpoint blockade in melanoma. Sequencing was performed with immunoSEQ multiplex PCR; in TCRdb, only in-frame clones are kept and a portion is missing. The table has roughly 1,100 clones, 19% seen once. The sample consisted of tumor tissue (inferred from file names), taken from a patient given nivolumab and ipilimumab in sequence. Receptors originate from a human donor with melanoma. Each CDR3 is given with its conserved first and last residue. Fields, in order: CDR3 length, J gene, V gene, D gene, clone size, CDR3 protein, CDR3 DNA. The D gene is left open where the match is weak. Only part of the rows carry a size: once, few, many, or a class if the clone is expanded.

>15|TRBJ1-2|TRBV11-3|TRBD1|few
CASSLVTGGGYGYTF
TGTGCCAGCAGCTTAGTGACAGGGGGGGGCTATGGCTACACCTTC
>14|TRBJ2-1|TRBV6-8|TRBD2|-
CASSYVSGSNEQFF
TGTGCCAGCAGTTACGTTAGCGGGAGTAATGAGCAGTTCTTC
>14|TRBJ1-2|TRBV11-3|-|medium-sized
CASSLGASYDGYTF
TGTGCCAGCAGCTTAGGGGCAAGTTACGATGGCTACACCTTC
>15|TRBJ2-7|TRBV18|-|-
CASSPGGLTSYEQYF
TGTGCCAGCTCACCGGGCGGCCTCACCTCCTACGAGCAGTACTTC
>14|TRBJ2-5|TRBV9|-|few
CASSLGPGKETQYF
TGTGCCAGCAGCCTCGGACCGGGAAAAGAGACCCAGTACTTC
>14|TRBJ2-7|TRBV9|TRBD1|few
CASTKPGQGYEQYF
TGTGCCAGCACCAAGCCGGGACAGGGCTACGAGCAGTACTTC
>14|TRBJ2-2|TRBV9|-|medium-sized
CASSVVGTTGELFF
TGTGCCAGCAGCGTGGTGGGAACCACCGGGGAGCTGTTTTTT
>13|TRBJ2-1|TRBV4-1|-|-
CASSRVFNNEQFF
TGCGCCAGCAGCCGGGTTTTCAACAATGAGCAGTTCTTC
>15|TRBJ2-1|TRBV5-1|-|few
CASSLEGLATDEQFF
TGCGCCAGCAGCTTGGAAGGTCTAGCGACGGATGAGCAGTTCTTC
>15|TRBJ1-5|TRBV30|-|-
CAWNLGLKGNQPQHF
TGTGCCTGGAACCTCGGACTCAAGGGCAATCAGCCCCAGCATTTT
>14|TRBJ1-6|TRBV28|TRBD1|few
CASSWQGGNSPLHF
TGTGCCAGCAGTTGGCAGGGGGGCAATTCACCCCTCCACTTT
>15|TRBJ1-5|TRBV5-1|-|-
CASRTDSYSNQPQHF
TGCGCCAGCCGTACGGACAGCTATAGCAATCAGCCCCAGCATTTT
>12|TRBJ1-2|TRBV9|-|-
CASREIIYGYTF
TGTGCCAGCAGGGAGATAATCTATGGCTACACCTTC
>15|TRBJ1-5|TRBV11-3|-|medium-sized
CASSLAGRFNQPQHF
TGTGCCAGCAGCTTGGCCGGCAGGTTCAATCAGCCCCAGCATTTT
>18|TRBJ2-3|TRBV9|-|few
CASSVRGGGTVNTDTQYF
TGTGCCAGCAGCGTCCGTGGGGGCGGAACGGTGAACACAGATACGCAGTATTTT
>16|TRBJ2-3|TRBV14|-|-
CASSALGGPSTDTQYF
TGTGCCAGCAGCGCTTTAGGGGGGCCTTCCACAGATACGCAGTATTTT
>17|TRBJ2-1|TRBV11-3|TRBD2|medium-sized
CASSLNMLAGVINEQFF
TGTGCCAGCAGCCTCAATATGTTAGCGGGAGTAATAAATGAGCAGTTCTTC
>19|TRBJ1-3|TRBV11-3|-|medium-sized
CASSLDRSTIESSGNTIYF
TGTGCCAGCAGCTTAGATAGGAGCACGATAGAGAGCTCTGGAAACACCATATATTTT
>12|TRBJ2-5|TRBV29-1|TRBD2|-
CSVMTSRETQYF
TGCAGCGTGATGACTAGCCGGGAGACCCAGTACTTC